The table lists the clone carrying this TCR beta chain with a count of one. Its target is unknown. The data were produced by immunoSEQ multiplex PCR, yet TCRdb's version contains in-frame clones alone and is incomplete. The repertoire holds roughly 80,000 clones, with around nine tenths as singletons. The data stem from a study of T cell responses to AZD1222 COVID-19 vaccine. The CDR3 consists of 13 residues. Germline values: CDR1 SGDLS, CDR2 YYNGEE. Trimming removed 0 bases at V and 1 base at J, with 4 bases between. Broader study findings: Of the AZD1222 recipients, only five to seven were seropositive at baseline. Across spike, vaccine-associated CD4 TCRs were found, dominant at 160-218 and 743-854. Only after the peak T cell response were repertoires sampled. The donor group comprised mostly white British people and more females; the analysis possibly underestimated clonal diversity.

J is TRBJ1-1 and V is TRBV9, with unresolved D. The sequencing here drew on peripheral blood, taken on day 0 of MenACWY control vaccination. The TCR was taken from an adult in good health. The CDR3 reads CASSVGPNTEAFF. The CDR3 DNA sequence: TGTGCCAGCAGCGTAGGTCCGAACACTGAAGCTTTCTTT.